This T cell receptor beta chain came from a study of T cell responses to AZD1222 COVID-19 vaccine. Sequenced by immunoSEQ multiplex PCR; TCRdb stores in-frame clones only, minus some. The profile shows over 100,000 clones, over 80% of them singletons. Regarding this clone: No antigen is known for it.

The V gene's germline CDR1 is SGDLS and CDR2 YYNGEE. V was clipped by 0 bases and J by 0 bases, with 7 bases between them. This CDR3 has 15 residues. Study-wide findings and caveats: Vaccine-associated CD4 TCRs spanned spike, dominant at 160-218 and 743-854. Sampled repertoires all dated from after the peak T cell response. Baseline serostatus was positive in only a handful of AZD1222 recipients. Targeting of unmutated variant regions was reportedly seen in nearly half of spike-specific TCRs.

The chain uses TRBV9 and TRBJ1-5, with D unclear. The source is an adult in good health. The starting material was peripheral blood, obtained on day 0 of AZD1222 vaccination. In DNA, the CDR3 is TGTGCCAGCAGCGTAGGGGTGAATAGCAATCAGCCCCAGCATTTT. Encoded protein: CASSVGVNSNQPQHF.